This T cell receptor (beta chain) is from a study of T cell responses to AZD1222 COVID-19 vaccine. Overall study: Second-dose recipients at about 4 or about 12 weeks were treated as one pooled group.

Worth noting for this clone: The antigen is undetermined.

General study findings and limits: Within unmutated variant regions lay the reported targets of nearly half of spike-specific TCRs. None of the repertoires were sampled until the peak T cell response had passed. Donors in the cohort were predominantly white British and more often female, and clonal diversity was possibly underestimated.

Sequencing used immunoSEQ multiplex PCR; TCRdb keeps in-frame clones, though not all of them. Counted here are more than 100,000 clones, roughly 87% occurring once; the ten biggest clones make up approximately 1.5%. V was shortened by 3 bases and J by 5 bases, with 15 bases between the two germline ends. The CDR3 covers 14 residues. Germline V lookup: CDR1 SGHRS, CDR2 YFSETQ. The V gene is TRBV5-1, the J gene TRBJ2-7; D call uncertain. This specimen was peripheral blood, taken on day 0 of AZD1222 vaccination. This clonotype was sampled from an adult in good health. The CDR3: CASSSFPGRNEQYF. The CDR3 nucleotides read TGCGCCAGCAGCTCATTCCCCGGTCGTAACGAGCAGTACTTC.